The sequence of this T cell receptor beta chain was determined in a study of blood T cell repertoires in COVID-19. TCRdb's table, derived via immunoSEQ multiplex PCR, lists solely in-frame clones and lacks some. The table lists 430,000 or so clones, roughly 90% of them singletons. The Seattle patients joined while their infection was active and were tracked longitudinally afterward. The CDR3 spans 14 residues. Germline CDR1 MNHEY, CDR2 SVGEGT. The germline V and J ends were trimmed by 2 bases and 8 bases, with 15 bases remaining between them. Material: peripheral blood. V usage is TRBV6-2 or TRBV6-3 and J usage is TRBJ1-2, with D possibly matching TRBD1 (5 bases). This TCR derives from a man aged 18 to 29 with COVID-19, enrolled during active disease. The CDR3 nucleotides are TGTGCCAGCAGTTACAGGGTCGAACAGGCGGGCTACACCTTC. Its protein product is CASSYRVEQAGYTF.